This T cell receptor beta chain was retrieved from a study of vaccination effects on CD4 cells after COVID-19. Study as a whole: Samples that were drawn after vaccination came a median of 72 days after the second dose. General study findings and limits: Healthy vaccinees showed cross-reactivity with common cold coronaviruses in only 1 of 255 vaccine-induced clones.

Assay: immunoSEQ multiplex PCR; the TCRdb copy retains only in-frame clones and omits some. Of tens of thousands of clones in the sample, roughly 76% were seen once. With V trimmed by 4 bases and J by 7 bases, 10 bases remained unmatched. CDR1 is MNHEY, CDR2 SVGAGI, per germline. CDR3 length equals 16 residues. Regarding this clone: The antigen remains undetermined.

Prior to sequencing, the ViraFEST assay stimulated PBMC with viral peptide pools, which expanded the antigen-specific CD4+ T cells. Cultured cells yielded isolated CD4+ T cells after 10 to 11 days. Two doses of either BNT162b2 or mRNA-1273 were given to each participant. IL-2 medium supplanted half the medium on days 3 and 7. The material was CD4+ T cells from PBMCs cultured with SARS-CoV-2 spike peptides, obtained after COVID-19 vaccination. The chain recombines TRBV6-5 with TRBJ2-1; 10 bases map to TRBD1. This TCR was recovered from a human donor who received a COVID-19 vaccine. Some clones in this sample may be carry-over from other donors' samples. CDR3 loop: CASSFLPGQGINEQFF. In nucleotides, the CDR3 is TGTGCCAGCAGTTTCCTCCCGGGACAGGGGATTAATGAGCAGTTCTTC.